The 10 T cell receptor beta chains below all came from one sample that was sequenced in a study of shared clonotypes between healthy human individuals. Sequenced by immunoSEQ multiplex PCR; TCRdb stores in-frame clones only, minus some. The sample lists more than 550,000 clones; about 90% were seen once. The sample taken for sequencing was memory CD8+ T cells from PBMCs. The subset here: CD45RO+ cells pooled with CCR7-negative TemRA cells. These receptors all come from a man aged 18-30 years in good health. Some clones in this sample may be carry-over from other donors' samples.

This clone has at least ten counts. CDR3 region: CASSPDQGLQPYEQYF. The CDR3 DNA is TGTGCCAGCTCGCCGGACCAGGGATTACAGCCCTACGAGCAGTACTTC. The chain uses TRBV18 and TRBJ2-7; maybe TRBD1 (5 bases). CDR1 and CDR2 (germline): KGHSH, LQKENI. The CDR3 runs to 16 residues. V was clipped by 6 bases and J by 2 bases, with 20 bases between them.

This clone was observed a few times. Other DNA sequences from this sample encode an identical CDR3 as well. The chain recombines TRBV15 with TRBJ2-2; D might be TRBD2 (6 bases). The CDR3 extends over 11 amino acids. V was pared by 9 bases and J by 4 bases, with 6 bases between. Per the germline V gene, CDR1 is LNHNV and CDR2 is YYDKDF (reference sequence). As DNA, the CDR3 is TGTGCCACGGGGGGCACCGGGGAGCTGTTTTTT. Translating gives CATGGTGELFF. The full variable domain, in which reference TRBV15 and TRBJ2-2 provide the parts outside the CDR3, is DAMVIQNPRYQVTQFGKPVTLSCSQTLNHNVMYWYQQKSSQAPKLLFHYYDKDFNNEADTPDNFQSRRPNTSFCFLDIRSPGLGDTAMYLCATGGTGELFFGEGSRLTVL.

This sequence joins TRBV19 and TRBJ1-1; 8 bases fit TRBD1. J lost 5 bases, V lost 5 bases, and 7 bases had no gene match. The CDR3 consists of 14 residues. Germline CDR1 is LNHDA and CDR2 is SQIVND (reference sequence). CDR3 amino acids: CASSFTGGLTEAFF. The CDR3 coding sequence is TGTGCCAGTAGTTTCACAGGGGGTTTGACTGAAGCTTTCTTT.

The gene calls are TRBV28 and TRBJ1-2; D not certain. Germline CDR1 and CDR2: MDHEN and SYDVKM. V lost 3 bases to trimming and J lost 3 bases, with 8 bases between them. This CDR3 contains 13 residues. CDR3: CASSLSGYYGYTF. The CDR3 DNA follows: TGTGCCAGCAGTTTGTCCGGTTACTATGGCTACACCTTC.

The chain couples TRBV9 to TRBJ2-1, with 7 bases identical to TRBD2. The germline V gene has CDR1 SGDLS and CDR2 YYNGEE. CDR3 size: 13 residues. Losses at the gene ends were 3 bases for V and 9 bases for J; bases not matched to a gene: 6. The CDR3 coding sequence is TGTGCCAGCAGCGGGACTAGTTTTCTTGAGCAGTTCTTC. Its protein is CASSGTSFLEQFF.

The chain has TRBV28 and TRBJ2-2; D is possibly TRBD2 (6 bases). The germline CDR1 and CDR2 sequences are MDHEN and SYDVKM. Trimming shortened V by 2 bases and J by 1 base, and 8 bases separated the two germline ends. The CDR3 length is 15 residues. The chain's CDR3 is CASSLRGGNTGELFF. Written as DNA, the CDR3 is TGTGCCAGCAGTTTACGGGGAGGGAACACCGGGGAGCTGTTTTTT. The complete variable domain, with remaining parts taken from reference TRBV28 and TRBJ2-2, reads DVKVTQSSRYLVKRTGEKVFLECVQDMDHENMFWYRQDPGLGLRLIYFSYDVKMKEKGDIPEGYSVSREKKERFSLILESASTNQTSMYLCASSLRGGNTGELFFGEGSRLTVL.

In its sample, this clone was seen a few times. The chain employs TRBV7-9 and TRBJ1-1; D is possibly TRBD1 (6 bases). Between the trimmed V and J ends, which lost 4 bases and 7 bases, there was a span of 16 bases. The CDR3 is 14 amino acids. Germline assignment: CDR1 SEHNR and CDR2 FQNEAQ (reference sequence). The DNA of the CDR3 is TGTGCCAGCAGCTCGAGGACAGAACTTGGTGAAGCTTTCTTT. As protein: CASSSRTELGEAFF.

This clone appeared once. The chain uses TRBV19 and TRBJ2-5; the D is unclear. The CDR3 sequence is 13 residues long. Per the germline V gene, CDR1 is LNHDA and CDR2 is SQIVND (reference sequence). V lost 3 bases to trimming and J lost 5 bases, with 10 bases between them. For the CDR3, the DNA is TGTGCCAGTAGTATTAATAGGGCGGAGACCCAGTACTTC. Translation gives CASSINRAETQYF.

The rearrangement joins TRBV11-2 to TRBJ1-2, with TRBD1 as a possible D gene (6 bases). This CDR3 spans 15 amino acids. Trimming pared 4 bases from V and 0 bases from J, leaving 12 bases between. Germline V gene data show CDR1 as SGHAT and CDR2 as FQNNGV. The CDR3 DNA sequence: TGTGCCAGCAGCTCTCGACAGGAGACTAACTATGGCTACACCTTC. Encoded protein: CASSSRQETNYGYTF.

This chain uses TRBV9 with TRBJ2-1; 12 positions agree with TRBD2. The CDR3 consists of 14 residues. CDR1 and CDR2 (germline): SGDLS, YYNGEE. V dropped 8 bases and J dropped 7; count of bases not matched to a gene: 7. The CDR3: CASGLAGGPNEQFF. CDR3 coding DNA: TGTGCCAGTGGTCTAGCGGGAGGGCCGAATGAGCAGTTCTTC.